This T cell receptor (beta chain) was found in a study of cytomegalovirus exposure and HLA in healthy donors. The CDR3 sequence is 15 residues long. The germline gives CDR1 SGHKS, CDR2 YYEKEE (reference sequence). Trimming pared 2 bases from V and 5 bases from J, leaving 16 bases between. The study, taken as a whole, reports: Researchers reported in a later analysis that a missense DCLRE1C variant was tied to TCR beta V- and J-gene trimming. A few CMV-associated chains were confirmed in vitro to be specific for CMV antigens.

The PCR ran on 60 Vbeta and 13 Jbeta primers. Sequenced by immunoSEQ multiplex PCR; TCRdb stores in-frame clones only, minus some. The repertoire has under 200,000 clones, 70% to 90% of them found once; the top ten carry 2% to 3%. This clone was seen a few times. The antigen remains undetermined. The V and J genes are TRBV5-5 and TRBJ1-1; a possible D gene is TRBD1 (6 bases). The clonotype originates from a young man in good health and CMV-seropositive. Sequences were obtained from PBMCs. The CDR3 sequence is CASSLTGEGVTEAFF. CDR3 bases: TGTGCCAGCAGCTTAACTGGGGAGGGGGTGACTGAAGCTTTCTTT.